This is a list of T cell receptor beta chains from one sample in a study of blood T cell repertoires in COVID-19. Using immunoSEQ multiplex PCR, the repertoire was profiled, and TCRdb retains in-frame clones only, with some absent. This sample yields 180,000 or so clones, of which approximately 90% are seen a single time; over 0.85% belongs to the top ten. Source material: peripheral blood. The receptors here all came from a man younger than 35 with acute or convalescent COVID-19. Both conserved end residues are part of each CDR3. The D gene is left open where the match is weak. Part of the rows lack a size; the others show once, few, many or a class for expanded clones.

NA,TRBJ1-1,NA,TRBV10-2,TGCGCCAGCAGTGAGACACCGACTTACACTGAAGCTTTCTTT,CASSETPTYTEAFF
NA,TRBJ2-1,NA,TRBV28,TGTGCCAGCAGTTTACCAGGGGACGGGCAGTTCTTC,CASSLPGDGQFF
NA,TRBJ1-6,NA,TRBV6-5,TGTGCCAGCAGAAATCAGGGTTCCTATAATTCACCCCTCCACTTT,CASRNQGSYNSPLHF
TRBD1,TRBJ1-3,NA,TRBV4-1,TGCGCCAGCAGCCCAAGGGAAGGGGGCCGCTCTGGAAACACCATATATTTT,CASSPREGGRSGNTIYF
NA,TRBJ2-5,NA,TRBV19,TGTGCCAGTAGTAGTAGAGATGAGACCCAGTACTTC,CASSSRDETQYF
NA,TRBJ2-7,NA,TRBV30,TGTGCCTGGAGCAGGACGGACACCTACGAGCAGTACTTC,CAWSRTDTYEQYF
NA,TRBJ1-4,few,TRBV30,TGTGCCTGGAGTAACCGAGGGGGGGCTAATGAAAAACTGTTTTTT,CAWSNRGGANEKLFF
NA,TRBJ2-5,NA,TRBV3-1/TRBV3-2,TGTGCCAGCAGCCCCGGACTAAAAGAGACCCAGTACTTC,CASSPGLKETQYF
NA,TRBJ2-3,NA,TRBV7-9,TGTGCCAGCAGCCGATATGACAGGACTAGGGCCCTACTTGATACGCAGTATTTT,CASSRYDRTRALLDTQYF
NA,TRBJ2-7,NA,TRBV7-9,TGTGCCAGCAGCTCTCTCTCCTACGAGCAGTACTTC,CASSSLSYEQYF
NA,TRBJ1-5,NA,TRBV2,TGTGCCAGCAGGTATAGCAATCAGCCCCAGCATTTT,CASRYSNQPQHF
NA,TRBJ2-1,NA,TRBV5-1,TGCGCCAGCAGCTTCGGAGGCCACCTCTACAATGAGCAGTTCTTC,CASSFGGHLYNEQFF
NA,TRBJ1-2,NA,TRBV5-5,TGTGCCAGCAGCGACAGCCCGTCTGGTGGCTACACCTTC,CASSDSPSGGYTF
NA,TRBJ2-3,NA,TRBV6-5,TGTGCCAGCAGTTACTCAGCGGGTGCTAGCACAGATACGCAGTATTTT,CASSYSAGASTDTQYF